The next 15 T cell receptor beta chains were all read from a single sample in a study of T cell responses to AZD1222 COVID-19 vaccine. Profiling relied on immunoSEQ multiplex PCR, and the TCRdb table lists in-frame clones only, not all of them. The repertoire holds 100,000 to 130,000 clones, with around nine tenths as singletons. This specimen consisted of peripheral blood, obtained 28 days after the second AZD1222 dose. These receptors all stem from an adult who received the AZD1222 COVID-19 vaccine.

V gene TRBV7-8 combines with J gene TRBJ2-7, with D uncertain. The CDR3 has 16 amino acids. The germline V and J ends were trimmed by 1 base and 2 bases, with 15 bases remaining between them. Germline V CDR1 and CDR2: SGHVS, FQNEAQ. CDR3 loop: CASSLGNRNAPYEQYF. Written as DNA, the CDR3 is TGTGCCAGCAGCTTAGGTAACCGAAACGCTCCCTACGAGCAGTACTTC. The full variable domain, with the rest looked up from reference TRBV7-8 and TRBJ2-7, is GAGVSQSPRYKVAKRGQDVALRCDPISGHVSLFWYQQALGQGPEFLTYFQNEAQLDKSGLPSDRFFAERPEGSVSTLKIQRTQQEDSAVYLCASSLGNRNAPYEQYFGPGTRLTVT.

The CDR3 loop is CASSPSGSQRNTIYF. Written as DNA, the CDR3 is TGTGCCAGCAGTCCCTCGGGATCACAGAGGAACACCATATATTTT. This chain joins TRBV28 and TRBJ1-3; D remains unclear. V was pared by 5 bases and J by 7 bases, with 18 bases between. Germline lookup yields CDR1 MDHEN and CDR2 SYDVKM. CDR3 size: 15 residues.

This chain joins TRBV19 and TRBJ2-6; perhaps TRBD1 as D (5 bases). The CDR3 length is 20 residues. V was shortened by 10 bases and J by 1 base, with 29 bases between the two germline ends. Germline V gives CDR1 LNHDA, CDR2 SQIVND (reference sequence). This chain's CDR3 is CATRPSFDGMGLSGANVLTF. The CDR3 bases are TGTGCCACCAGGCCCTCCTTCGACGGTATGGGGCTTTCTGGGGCCAACGTCCTGACTTTC.

The chain uses TRBV12-1 and TRBJ2-4; TRBD1 was called by the table and not checked on the DNA. TRBV12-1 represents a pseudogene. The CDR3 spans 19 residues. The CDR3 DNA follows: TGTGCCACCCAATCCGGGACAGGGCCAACCGAAGTAGCCAAAAACATTCAGTACTTC. Protein: CATQSGTGPTEVAKNIQYF.

The rearrangement joins TRBV5-1 to TRBJ2-5, with 9 bases identical to TRBD1. From germline, CDR1 is SGHRS and CDR2 YFSETQ. This CDR3 has 16 residues. Trimming at V came to 7 bases and at J to 5 bases, leaving 15 bases not matched to a gene. The CDR3 DNA reads TGCGCCAGCGGGGGCGGGACAGGGTTCGCGTGGGAGACCCAGTACTTC. Its protein product is CASGGGTGFAWETQYF.

The rearrangement links TRBV19 to TRBJ1-2; D is undetermined. The germline V gene encodes CDR1 LNHDA and CDR2 SQIVND (reference sequence). The CDR3 runs 10 residues. V lost 11 bases, J lost 8 bases, and 12 bases lay in between. CDR3 DNA sequence: TGTGCCTGCGGATTTGGGGGCTACACCTTC. Its translation is CACGFGGYTF.

The V and J genes are TRBV7-8 and TRBJ1-1, with 7 bases fitting TRBD1. With 5 bases clipped from V and 1 base from J, the junction kept 10 bases outside the gene matches. The germline V gene has CDR1 SGHVS and CDR2 FQNEAQ. The CDR3 contains 16 residues. CDR3 loop: CASSPWTGGGNTEAFF. DNA for the CDR3: TGTGCCAGCAGCCCGTGGACAGGTGGGGGGAACACTGAAGCTTTCTTT.

J is TRBJ1-5 and V is TRBV2; no clear D. CDR1 SNHLY and CDR2 FYNNEI come from the germline V gene. This CDR3 is 14 amino acids long. The V and J ends lost 6 bases and 0 bases respectively, with 9 bases between them. The CDR3 DNA reads TGTGCCAGCAGCGCAAGTATTAGCAATCAGCCCCAGCATTTT. It specifies CASSASISNQPQHF.

This chain joins TRBV27 and TRBJ1-5; no firm D call. Germline V gene data show CDR1 as MNHEY and CDR2 as SMNVEV (reference sequence). Trimming removed 0 bases from V and 6 bases from J, with 9 bases in between. This CDR3 has 14 residues. The CDR3 sequence: CASSLSWGFQPQHF. The CDR3 region has the DNA TGTGCCAGCAGTTTATCCTGGGGTTTTCAGCCCCAGCATTTT.

The J gene is TRBJ2-5, the V gene TRBV2; D unclear. Trimming pared 7 bases from V and 2 bases from J, leaving 14 bases between. Germline V lookup: CDR1 SNHLY, CDR2 FYNNEI. The CDR3 runs to 14 residues. Here the CDR3 reads CASNKQPPQETQYF. Written as DNA, the CDR3 is TGTGCCAGCAACAAACAGCCCCCGCAAGAGACCCAGTACTTC.

This clone appeared a single time. This chain uses TRBV7-9 with TRBJ1-4; D gene uncertain. V was trimmed by 2 bases and J by 8 bases, leaving 12 bases between them. There are 14 residues in the CDR3. Germline lookup yields CDR1 SEHNR and CDR2 FQNEAQ (reference sequence). DNA of the CDR3: TGTGCCAGCAGCTTATCGGAGGGCCGGGAAAAACTGTTTTTT. This encodes CASSLSEGREKLFF.

The rearrangement links TRBV5-5 to TRBJ1-5; no firm D call. Germline loops: CDR1 SGHKS, CDR2 YYEKEE (reference sequence). Trimming took off 2 bases at V and 5 bases at J, with 11 bases between the two ends. The CDR3 length is 14 residues. The CDR3 region is CASSLGGSYQPQHF. CDR3 sequence (DNA): TGTGCCAGCAGCTTAGGAGGATCCTATCAGCCCCAGCATTTT.

The V and J genes are TRBV10-2 and TRBJ2-7; the match to TRBD1 covers 7 bases. CDR3 size: 13 residues. The junction had 11 bases not matched to a gene; V was cut back by 10 bases and J by 5 bases. Germline V CDR1 and CDR2: WSHSY, SAAADI. This chain's CDR3 is CAIADRVEHEQYF. CDR3 coding DNA: TGCGCCATCGCCGACAGGGTCGAGCACGAGCAGTACTTC.

This clone was seen a handful of times. The chain recombines TRBV4-1 with TRBJ1-2, with D possibly matching TRBD1 (5 bases). Germline CDR1 MGHRA, CDR2 YSYEKL. Trimming removed 0 bases from V and 4 bases from J, with 21 bases in between. The CDR3 totals 18 residues. DNA of the CDR3: TGCGCCAGCAGCCAAGATATTGGGGAGGGGCCGTCCGGCTATGGCTACACCTTC. Protein product: CASSQDIGEGPSGYGYTF.

This clone appeared a single time. V is TRBV15 and J is TRBJ2-7; TRBD1 is a possible D gene (5 bases). The V end was cut by 0 bases, the J end by 3 bases, with 12 bases between. CDR3 length: 15 residues. Germline V CDR1 and CDR2: LNHNV, YYDKDF (reference sequence). The CDR3 here is CATSREEGHRYEQYF. The CDR3, as DNA: TGTGCCACCAGCAGAGAGGAAGGACACCGCTACGAGCAGTACTTC.